This is a list of T cell receptor beta chains from one sample in a study of T cell repertoires in cytomegalovirus infection. For these TCRs, the target antigens are not known. Each CDR3 protein gets one entry after TCRdb re-called the reads with MiXCR. The table lists hundreds of thousands of distinct CDR3 sequences, approximately 30% of them singletons. Here the sequenced sample was cultured CD8+ T cells from PBMCs, taken from culture after CMV antigen stimulation. The origin of the receptors is a human donor in good health (CMV status not recorded). Some clones in this sample may be carry-over from other donors' samples. Both conserved end residues are part of each CDR3. The order of the fields is clone size, D gene, J gene, V gene, CDR3 protein, CDR3 DNA. D genes are given only for firm matches. Not all rows give a size; the values are once, few, many and, for expanded clones, a class.

clone size: -; D gene: -; J gene: TRBJ1-2; V gene: TRBV9; CDR3 protein: CASSVGFGYGYTF; CDR3 DNA: TGTGCCAGCAGCGTAGGATTTGGATATGGCTACACCTTC
clone size: once; D gene: -; J gene: TRBJ2-2; V gene: TRBV14; CDR3 protein: CASSQVDRLTGELFF; CDR3 DNA: TGTGCCAGCAGCCAAGTCGACAGACTAACCGGGGAGCTGTTTTTT
clone size: -; D gene: -; J gene: TRBJ2-5; V gene: TRBV6-5; CDR3 protein: CASSYSIMAHQETQYF; CDR3 DNA: TGTGCCAGCAGTTACTCGATAATGGCCCACCAAGAGACCCAGTACTTC
clone size: few; D gene: -; J gene: TRBJ2-1; V gene: TRBV19; CDR3 protein: CASIRGSEQFF; CDR3 DNA: TGTGCCAGTATAAGGGGGAGTGAGCAGTTCTTC
clone size: -; D gene: -; J gene: TRBJ2-3; V gene: TRBV4-1; CDR3 protein: CASSQDNTQYF; CDR3 DNA: TGCGCCAGCAGCCAAGATAATACGCAGTATTTT
clone size: few; D gene: TRBD1; J gene: TRBJ1-1; V gene: TRBV6-2/TRBV6-3; CDR3 protein: CASSGSSGGENTEAFF; CDR3 DNA: TGTGCCAGCAGTGGATCCTCAGGGGGGGAGAACACTGAAGCTTTCTTT
clone size: few; D gene: TRBD2; J gene: TRBJ2-3; V gene: TRBV13; CDR3 protein: CASSPASGVSTDTQYF; CDR3 DNA: TGTGCCAGCAGCCCGGCTAGCGGGGTTAGCACAGATACGCAGTATTTT
clone size: few; D gene: TRBD2; J gene: TRBJ2-5; V gene: TRBV7-4; CDR3 protein: CASSGTSGSSSGETQYF; CDR3 DNA: TGTGCCAGCAGTGGGACTAGCGGGTCCTCATCAGGGGAGACCCAGTACTTC
clone size: -; D gene: -; J gene: TRBJ2-3; V gene: TRBV10-1; CDR3 protein: CASSPTYRESTDTQYF; CDR3 DNA: TGCGCCAGCAGTCCAACTTACAGGGAGTCTACAGATACGCAGTATTTT
clone size: few; D gene: -; J gene: TRBJ1-5; V gene: TRBV7-9; CDR3 protein: CASSLPPPQPQHF; CDR3 DNA: TGTGCCAGCAGCTTACCCCCGCCTCAGCCCCAGCATTTT
clone size: -; D gene: -; J gene: TRBJ2-3; V gene: TRBV20-1; CDR3 protein: CSAQDGYRTDTQYF; CDR3 DNA: TGCAGTGCTCAGGACGGGTACCGCACAGATACGCAGTATTTT
clone size: many; D gene: -; J gene: TRBJ2-1; V gene: TRBV7-8; CDR3 protein: CASSGGNNEQFF; CDR3 DNA: TGTGCCAGCAGCGGGGGAAACAATGAGCAGTTCTTC
clone size: -; D gene: -; J gene: TRBJ2-1; V gene: TRBV12-5; CDR3 protein: CASLGDPSSYNEQFF; CDR3 DNA: TGTGCTAGCCTGGGGGACCCGAGCTCCTACAATGAGCAGTTCTTC
clone size: -; D gene: TRBD1; J gene: TRBJ1-5; V gene: TRBV28; CDR3 protein: CASSERAGGFQPQHF; CDR3 DNA: TGTGCCAGCAGCGAGCGGGCAGGGGGCTTTCAGCCCCAGCATTTT
clone size: many; D gene: TRBD2; J gene: TRBJ2-3; V gene: TRBV7-6; CDR3 protein: CASSPRAGGSTDTQYF; CDR3 DNA: TGTGCCAGCAGCCCTCGTGCGGGGGGGAGCACAGATACGCAGTATTTT
clone size: -; D gene: -; J gene: TRBJ1-5; V gene: TRBV10-3; CDR3 protein: CAISERQGNQPQHF; CDR3 DNA: TGTGCCATCAGTGAAAGACAGGGCAATCAGCCCCAGCATTTT
clone size: -; D gene: TRBD2; J gene: TRBJ2-5; V gene: TRBV15; CDR3 protein: CATSRDRAGGETQYF; CDR3 DNA: TGTGCCACCAGCAGAGATCGGGCGGGGGGAGAGACCCAGTACTTC
clone size: many; D gene: -; J gene: TRBJ1-1; V gene: TRBV7-6; CDR3 protein: CASSPREMNTEAFF; CDR3 DNA: TGTGCCAGCAGCCCCAGGGAAATGAACACTGAAGCTTTCTTT
clone size: many; D gene: -; J gene: TRBJ2-2; V gene: TRBV6-5; CDR3 protein: CASTSLTQKKNTGELFF; CDR3 DNA: TGTGCCAGCACCTCTTTAACGCAAAAGAAAAACACCGGGGAGCTGTTTTTT
clone size: few; D gene: -; J gene: TRBJ1-6; V gene: TRBV7-9; CDR3 protein: CASSDGTANSPLHF; CDR3 DNA: TGTGCCAGCAGCGATGGGACGGCAAATTCACCCCTCCACTTT
clone size: -; D gene: TRBD1; J gene: TRBJ1-5; V gene: TRBV7-9; CDR3 protein: CASSYTGGSNQPQHF; CDR3 DNA: TGTGCCAGCAGCTATACAGGGGGCAGCAATCAGCCCCAGCATTTT
clone size: many; D gene: -; J gene: TRBJ2-3; V gene: TRBV5-6; CDR3 protein: CASSLGRTTDTQYF; CDR3 DNA: TGTGCCAGCAGCTTGGGCAGGACCACAGATACGCAGTATTTT
clone size: few; D gene: -; J gene: TRBJ1-4; V gene: TRBV4-2; CDR3 protein: CASSQDHILNEKLFF; CDR3 DNA: TGTGCCAGCAGCCAAGATCACATATTAAATGAAAAACTGTTTTTT
clone size: -; D gene: -; J gene: TRBJ2-7; V gene: TRBV7-6; CDR3 protein: CASARGKGDEQYF; CDR3 DNA: TGTGCTAGCGCCCGGGGTAAAGGGGACGAGCAGTACTTC
clone size: -; D gene: -; J gene: TRBJ2-1; V gene: TRBV4-2; CDR3 protein: CAGSQPGRTYNEQFF; CDR3 DNA: TGTGCCGGCAGCCAACCAGGGCGAACCTACAATGAGCAGTTCTTC
clone size: few; D gene: TRBD2; J gene: TRBJ2-1; V gene: TRBV2; CDR3 protein: CASSEWRGAGNEQFF; CDR3 DNA: TGTGCCAGCAGTGAATGGCGGGGGGCCGGGAATGAGCAGTTCTTC
clone size: -; D gene: -; J gene: TRBJ1-5; V gene: TRBV7-6; CDR3 protein: CASSLASGTPQPQHF; CDR3 DNA: TGTGCCAGCAGCTTAGCCTCGGGGACTCCTCAGCCCCAGCATTTT
clone size: few; D gene: -; J gene: TRBJ1-1; V gene: TRBV7-9; CDR3 protein: CASSSSANTEAFF; CDR3 DNA: TGTGCCAGCAGCTCCTCGGCCAACACTGAAGCTTTCTTT
clone size: many; D gene: TRBD1; J gene: TRBJ1-2; V gene: TRBV29-1; CDR3 protein: CSAGTEPPNYGYTF; CDR3 DNA: TGCAGCGCCGGGACAGAGCCTCCTAACTATGGCTACACCTTC
clone size: -; D gene: TRBD2; J gene: TRBJ2-1; V gene: TRBV24-1; CDR3 protein: CATSDPGGGEDEQFF; CDR3 DNA: TGTGCCACCAGTGATCCTGGGGGGGGAGAAGATGAGCAGTTCTTC
clone size: once; D gene: TRBD1; J gene: TRBJ2-3; V gene: TRBV7-8; CDR3 protein: CASSWNRDRGNTGTQYF; CDR3 DNA: TGTGCCAGCAGCTGGAACCGGGACAGGGGCAACACCGGTACGCAGTATTTT